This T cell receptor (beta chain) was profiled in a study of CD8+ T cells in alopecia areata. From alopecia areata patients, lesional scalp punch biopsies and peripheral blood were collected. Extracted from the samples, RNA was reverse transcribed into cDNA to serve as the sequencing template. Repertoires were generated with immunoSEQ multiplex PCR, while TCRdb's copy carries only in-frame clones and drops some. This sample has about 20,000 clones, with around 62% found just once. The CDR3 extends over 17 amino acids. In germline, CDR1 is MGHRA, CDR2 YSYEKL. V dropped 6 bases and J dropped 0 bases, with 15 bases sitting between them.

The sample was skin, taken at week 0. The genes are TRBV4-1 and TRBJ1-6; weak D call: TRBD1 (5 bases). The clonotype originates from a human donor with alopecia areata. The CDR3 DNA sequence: TGCGCCAGCAGTCTCGGGACGGCCAGCTCCTATAATTCACCCCTCCACTTT. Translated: CASSLGTASSYNSPLHF.